These T cell receptor beta chains were read from a single sample in a study of T cells after yellow fever vaccination. In TCRdb, the 5' RACE reads were re-called with MiXCR into one record per CDR3 protein. The sample records 200,000 to 300,000 distinct CDR3 sequences, around 13% being singletons. This material consisted of CD4+ T cells sorted from PBMCs, taken 45 days after the yellow fever booster vaccination. These receptors all stem from a man aged 30-40 years who received the YFV17D yellow fever vaccine. The conserved cysteine and the conserved F or W are not part of the CDR3 here. Each record gives: clone size, V gene, CDR3 protein. Expanded clones get a size class; other rows say once, few or many, or leave the size out.

>few|TRBV5-4
ASSFRTSGDAEQY
>few|TRBV2
ASRTGTGGSQPQH
>few|TRBV7-6
ASSPWMGLNMDWRRETQY
>few|TRBV6-5
ASSLGGDLNYGYT
>NA|TRBV29-1
SVDGGYGYT
>once|TRBV20-1
SARPPPGLAGPEQY
>NA|TRBV4-3
ASRRVSEQY
>few|TRBV12-3/TRBV12-4
ASSKTSGVIQY
>NA|TRBV10-3
AMGTSPTDTQY
>few|TRBV5-1
ASSLQLAGGETQY
>NA|TRBV19
ASRMGRSRGADTQY
>NA|TRBV27
AARTLAGADTQY
>NA|TRBV7-2
ASSLREAGGGYEQY
>many|TRBV20-1
SASRQANTGELF
>NA|TRBV12-3/TRBV12-4
ASRPPGQASGNTIY
>NA|TRBV11-2
ASSPIQRGARSYEQY
>many|TRBV12-3/TRBV12-4
ASSSDSPNEQF
>few|TRBV20-1
SASSAGGRGEQY
>once|TRBV7-8
ASSPKRELTDTQY
>few|TRBV27
ARGRGRGNQNIQY
>many|TRBV11-1
ASSFGDRGLAEAF
>few|TRBV18
ASSPMGHTEAF
>NA|TRBV18
ASSPPVSDEQF
>few|TRBV7-2
ASSYATGTEAF
>many|TRBV9
ASSVRGDAGANVLT
>many|TRBV7-8
AIRGPDTQY
>NA|TRBV6-1
ASRKGLAGVFNNEQF
>few|TRBV5-8
ASSGLLGGEQY
>NA|TRBV20-1
SASGGTDTQY
>NA|TRBV29-1
SVRFPTKNIQY
>few|TRBV5-1
ASSFREPNTGELF
>NA|TRBV5-8
ASSLAGGPLSYEQY
>many|TRBV7-2
ASSLEAGDYEQY
>few|TRBV5-6
ASSQSPGGGQPQH
>NA|TRBV7-8
ASSPGQGESGELF
>NA|TRBV4-3
ASSQDPQGAYEQY
>few|TRBV20-1
SASFSGSVGTQY
>few|TRBV5-1
ASSAGTLGEQY